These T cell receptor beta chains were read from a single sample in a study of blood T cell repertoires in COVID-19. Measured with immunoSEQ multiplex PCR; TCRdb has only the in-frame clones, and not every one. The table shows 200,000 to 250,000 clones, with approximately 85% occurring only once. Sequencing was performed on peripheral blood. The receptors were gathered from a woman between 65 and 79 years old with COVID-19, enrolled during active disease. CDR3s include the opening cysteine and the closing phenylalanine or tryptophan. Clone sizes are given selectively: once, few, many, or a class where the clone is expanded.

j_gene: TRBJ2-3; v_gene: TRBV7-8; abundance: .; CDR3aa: CASSLPASGLRADTQYF
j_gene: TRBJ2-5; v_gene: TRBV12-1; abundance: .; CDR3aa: CASTQGVWGTQYF
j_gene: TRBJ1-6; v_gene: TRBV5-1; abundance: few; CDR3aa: CASSLQASVVNSPLHF
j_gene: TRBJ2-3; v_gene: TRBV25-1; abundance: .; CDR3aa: CASSESSGTLTDTQYF
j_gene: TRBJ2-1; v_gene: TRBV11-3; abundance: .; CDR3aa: CASSFDDLFSYNEQFF
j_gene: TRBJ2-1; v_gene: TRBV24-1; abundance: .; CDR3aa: CATSGGQGAHNEQFF
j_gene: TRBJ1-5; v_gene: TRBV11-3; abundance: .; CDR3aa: CASSAGTGANQPQHF
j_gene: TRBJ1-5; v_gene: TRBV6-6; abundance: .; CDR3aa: CASSPRAGYSNQPQHF
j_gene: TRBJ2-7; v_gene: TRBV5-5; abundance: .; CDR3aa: CASSLVPGTYEQYF
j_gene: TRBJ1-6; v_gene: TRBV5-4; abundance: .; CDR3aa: CASSQGDRRPRGSPLHF
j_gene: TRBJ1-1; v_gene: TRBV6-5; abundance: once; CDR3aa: CASSRQVNTEAFF
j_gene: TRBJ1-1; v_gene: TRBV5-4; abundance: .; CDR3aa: CASSLDRFRTEAFF
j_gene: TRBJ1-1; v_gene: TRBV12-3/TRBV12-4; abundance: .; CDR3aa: CASSLGGKTEAFF
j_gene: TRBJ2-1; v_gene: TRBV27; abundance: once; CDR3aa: CASSYGMESYNEQFF
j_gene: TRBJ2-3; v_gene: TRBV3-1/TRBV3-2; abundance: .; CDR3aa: CASSQGASGGALAQYF
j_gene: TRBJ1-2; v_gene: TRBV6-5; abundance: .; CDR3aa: CASSPRGWGYTF
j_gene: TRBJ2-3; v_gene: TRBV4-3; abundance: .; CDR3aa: CASSQESTSGGVLDTQYF
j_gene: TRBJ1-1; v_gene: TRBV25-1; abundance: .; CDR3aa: CASSELLRRGHTEAFF
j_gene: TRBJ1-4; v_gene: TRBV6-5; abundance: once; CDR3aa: CASMTGIGEKLFF
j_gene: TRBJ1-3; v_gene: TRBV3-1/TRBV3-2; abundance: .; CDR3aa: CASSRGQPGHTIYF
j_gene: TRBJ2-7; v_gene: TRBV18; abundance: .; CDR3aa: CASSLKRWDSGSFEQYF
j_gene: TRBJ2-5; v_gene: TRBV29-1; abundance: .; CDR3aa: CSVEDAVETQYF
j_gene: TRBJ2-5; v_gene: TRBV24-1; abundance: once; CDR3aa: CATSDLQAGRETQYF
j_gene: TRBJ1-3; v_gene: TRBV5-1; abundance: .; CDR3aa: CASSLAGTAGNTIYF
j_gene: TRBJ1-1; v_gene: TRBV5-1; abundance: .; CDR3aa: CASSLDSRVNTEAFF
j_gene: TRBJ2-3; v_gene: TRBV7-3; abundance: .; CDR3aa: CASSLMATSGSTDTQYF
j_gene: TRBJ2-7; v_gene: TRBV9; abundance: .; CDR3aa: CASSVDGSAGGDEQYF
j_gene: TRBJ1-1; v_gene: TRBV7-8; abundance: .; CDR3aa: CASSPRGLNTEAFF
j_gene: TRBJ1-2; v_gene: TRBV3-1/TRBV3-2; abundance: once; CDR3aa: CASSPSGATIHGYTF
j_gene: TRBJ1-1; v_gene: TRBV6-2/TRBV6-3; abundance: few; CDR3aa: CASSPQGGNTEAFF
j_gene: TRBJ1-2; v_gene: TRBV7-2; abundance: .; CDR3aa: CASSLATAHGYTF
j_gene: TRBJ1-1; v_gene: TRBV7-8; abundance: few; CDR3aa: CASSLRGTANTEAFF
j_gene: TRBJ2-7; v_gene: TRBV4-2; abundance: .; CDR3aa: CASSQDRGQFYEQYF
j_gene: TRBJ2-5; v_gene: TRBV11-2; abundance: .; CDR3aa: CASSSPKDRGQETQYF
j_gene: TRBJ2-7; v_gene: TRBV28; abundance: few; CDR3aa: CASIGRNYEQYF
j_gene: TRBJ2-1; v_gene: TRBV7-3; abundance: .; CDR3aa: CASSLGAAGRWNEQFF
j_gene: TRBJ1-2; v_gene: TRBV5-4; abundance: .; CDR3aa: CASSPGQGRGGYTF
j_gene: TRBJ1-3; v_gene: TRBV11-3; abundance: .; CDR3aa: CASSLDVAGAGNTIYF
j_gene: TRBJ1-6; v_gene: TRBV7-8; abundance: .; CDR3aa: CASSFRQGAYNSPLHF